Listed below are T cell receptor beta chains from one sample, sequenced in a study of blood T cell repertoires in COVID-19. Generated by immunoSEQ multiplex PCR, the TCRdb table keeps only in-frame clones and is missing some. The sample lists some 35,000 clones, roughly 90% occurring once. Sample: peripheral blood. The origin of the receptors is a man in his 70s with active COVID-19. Each CDR3 is given with its conserved first and last residue. The D gene is left open where the match is weak. The size of a clone is reported for some rows only, either as once, few or many, or as a class for expanded clones.

V	D	size	J	DNA	CDR3
TRBV7-8	TRBD2	-	TRBJ2-1	TGTGCCAGCAGCTCGGGACTAGCGGGGGACAATGAGCAGTTCTTC	CASSSGLAGDNEQFF
TRBV14	TRBD2	-	TRBJ2-7	TGTGCCAGCAGCCCAGCGGCTAGCGGAAGCTCCTACGAGCAGTACTTC	CASSPAASGSSYEQYF
TRBV2	TRBD2	-	TRBJ2-1	TGTGCCAGCAGTGAAGAAGGAGGACTAGCGGGAGACCCCTCCAATGAGCAGTTCTTC	CASSEEGGLAGDPSNEQFF
TRBV7-7	-	-	TRBJ2-5	TGTGCCAGCAGCTCCTTAAACGGGAGTAGAGAGACCCAGTACTTC	CASSSLNGSRETQYF
TRBV5-1	TRBD1	once	TRBJ2-5	TGCGCCAGCAGCCCGGCGACAGGGGGTGGAGAGACCCAGTACTTC	CASSPATGGGETQYF
TRBV11-2	TRBD1	-	TRBJ2-7	TGTGCCAGCAGCAGGGGACAGGGATACTACGAGCAGTACTTC	CASSRGQGYYEQYF
TRBV5-1	TRBD1	once	TRBJ1-4	TGCGCCAGCAGCGGCAGGGGGCTAGATGAAAAACTGTTTTTT	CASSGRGLDEKLFF
TRBV10-3	TRBD1	-	TRBJ1-1	TGTGCCATCAGGGGGACAGGGGATAATGAAGCTTTCTTT	CAIRGTGDNEAFF
TRBV2	-	once	TRBJ2-1	TGTGCCAGCAGTGAATTTGGGGGGGCGTCTTACAATGAGCAGTTCTTC	CASSEFGGASYNEQFF
TRBV19	-	-	TRBJ2-3	TGTGCCAGTAGTATAGATGTAAGGGGGATCCGGACGGATACGCAGTATTTT	CASSIDVRGIRTDTQYF
TRBV3-1/TRBV3-2	-	-	TRBJ1-2	TGTGCCAGCAGCCCTCGCCTTGGACAGTCGGGCACCTTC	CASSPRLGQSGTF
TRBV4-2	TRBD2	medium-sized	TRBJ2-1	TGTGCCAGCAGCACCGGGACTAGCGGGTTTTACAATGAGCAGTTCTTC	CASSTGTSGFYNEQFF
TRBV15	TRBD1	-	TRBJ1-2	TGTGCCACCAGCAGAGATCGGGCCGGACAGGGGGACTATGGCTACACCTTC	CATSRDRAGQGDYGYTF
TRBV18	TRBD1	-	TRBJ2-7	TGTGCCAGCTCACCACTCGGAGGGACAGGGCTCTACGAGCAGTACTTC	CASSPLGGTGLYEQYF
TRBV7-6	TRBD1	-	TRBJ2-2	TGTGCCAGCAGCTTATTGTTTGGGACAGGGGCACCCGGGGAGCTGTTTTTT	CASSLLFGTGAPGELFF
TRBV10-3	TRBD1	-	TRBJ2-7	TGTGCCAACTCACCCGGGACAGGGGTATACGAGCAGTACTTC	CANSPGTGVYEQYF
TRBV21-1	-	-	TRBJ2-2	TGTGCCAGCAGCAAAGTTGAAGGGAATACTAGCGGGGGAAACACCGGGGAGCTGTTTTTT	CASSKVEGNTSGGNTGELFF
TRBV6-5	TRBD2	once	TRBJ2-1	TGTGCCACCAAGGGGGCTAGCGGGAGTTGGCATGAGCAGTTCTTC	CATKGASGSWHEQFF
TRBV6-2/TRBV6-3	-	-	TRBJ1-1	TGTGCCAGCAGTTACTCGATTCAGGGTATCACTGAAGCTTTCTTT	CASSYSIQGITEAFF
TRBV18	TRBD2	-	TRBJ2-2	TGTGCCAGCTCACCCGGGGGGGCCGACACCGGGGAGCTGTTTTTT	CASSPGGADTGELFF
TRBV5-5	-	-	TRBJ1-2	TGTGCCAGCAGCCTCAGAAATCTATGGCAGGTGGATGGCTACACCTTC	CASSLRNLWQVDGYTF
TRBV5-1	-	once	TRBJ2-2	TGCGCCAGCAGCCTCGGGACTCCGAACACCGGGGAGCTGTTTTTT	CASSLGTPNTGELFF
TRBV9	TRBD1	-	TRBJ1-2	TGTGCCAGCAGCGTAGGGAGACAGGGGGACGGCTACACCTTC	CASSVGRQGDGYTF
TRBV18	TRBD2	-	TRBJ2-2	TGTGCCAGCTCACCAAATCGGGGGGCGAACACCGGGGAGCTGTTTTTT	CASSPNRGANTGELFF
TRBV5-1	TRBD1	few	TRBJ1-6	TGCGCCAGCAGCTTAGGTGCCAGAGGACCAGGGGGTTCACCCCTCCACTTT	CASSLGARGPGGSPLHF
TRBV4-1	TRBD2	-	TRBJ2-7	TGCGCCAGCAGCCCCTCCCTTTTAGCGGGGTCCTACGAGCAGTACTTC	CASSPSLLAGSYEQYF
TRBV7-2	-	-	TRBJ2-7	TGTGCCAGCAGCTTAGTCGGCCAGGAAAATTACGAGCAGTACTTC	CASSLVGQENYEQYF
TRBV5-6	TRBD1	-	TRBJ1-4	TGTGCCAGCAGCGCCAAGACAGGGTATAAACTGTTTTTT	CASSAKTGYKLFF
TRBV7-3	TRBD2	-	TRBJ2-4	TGTGCCAGCAGCTCCTTGGGAGGGCCCAAAAACATTCAGTACTTC	CASSSLGGPKNIQYF
TRBV7-9	TRBD2	-	TRBJ2-5	TGTGCCAGCACCCTCGGACTAGCGGGAGAGACCCAGTACTTC	CASTLGLAGETQYF
TRBV12-3/TRBV12-4	-	-	TRBJ1-5	TGTGCCAGCAGTTTATCACCGCTGGCGCCCCAGCATTTT	CASSLSPLAPQHF
TRBV11-2	TRBD1	once	TRBJ2-7	TGTGCCAGCAGCTTAGCTTGGACAGGGCCCAACGAGCAGTACTTC	CASSLAWTGPNEQYF
TRBV28	-	-	TRBJ2-7	TGTGCCAGCGGGACACGGTCTTACGAGCAGTACTTC	CASGTRSYEQYF
TRBV7-9	-	few	TRBJ2-7	TGTGCCAGCAGCCGGATCGGACAAGCCTACGAGCAGTACTTC	CASSRIGQAYEQYF
TRBV19	TRBD1	once	TRBJ2-7	TGTGCCAGTAGTCTCGGGACAGGGGCATCGTACGAGCAGTACTTC	CASSLGTGASYEQYF
TRBV28	-	-	TRBJ1-2	TGTGCCAGCAGAACCCCCTCGGGGGGTAGCTATGGCTACACCTTC	CASRTPSGGSYGYTF
TRBV28	-	-	TRBJ1-5	TGTGCCAGCGGGGGGGTAACCCTTAATCAGCCCCAGCATTTT	CASGGVTLNQPQHF
TRBV19	TRBD1	-	TRBJ2-7	TGTGCCAGTAGTGTGGACAGGGCTGGTGAGCAGTACTTC	CASSVDRAGEQYF
TRBV6-5	TRBD2	-	TRBJ2-7	TGTGCCAGCAGTTACGGGAGGCTAGCGGGGGGCTACGAGCAGTACTTC	CASSYGRLAGGYEQYF